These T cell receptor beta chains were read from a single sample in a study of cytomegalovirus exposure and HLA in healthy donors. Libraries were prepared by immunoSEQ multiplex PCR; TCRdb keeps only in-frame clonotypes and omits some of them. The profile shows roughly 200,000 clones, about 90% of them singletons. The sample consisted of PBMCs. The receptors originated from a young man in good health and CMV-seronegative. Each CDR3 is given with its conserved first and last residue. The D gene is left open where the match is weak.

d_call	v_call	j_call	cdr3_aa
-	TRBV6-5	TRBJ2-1	CASKGQEVYNEQFF
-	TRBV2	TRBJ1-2	CASSEDEGSEPGYTF
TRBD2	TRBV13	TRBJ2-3	CASSTSSGTPGDTQYF
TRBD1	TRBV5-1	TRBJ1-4	CASSRQGGEGEKLFF
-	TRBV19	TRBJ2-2	CASSRTVAGELFF
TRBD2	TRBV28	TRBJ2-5	CASTVGGLADQETQYF
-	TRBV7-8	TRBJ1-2	CASSLVVTGGSTF
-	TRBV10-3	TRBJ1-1	CAISEPRRGREAFF
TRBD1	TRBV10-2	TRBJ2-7	CASKGIRDRAYEQYF
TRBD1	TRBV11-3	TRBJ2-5	CASSLGTGYQETQYF
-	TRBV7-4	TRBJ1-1	CASSQGRGGLRNTEAFF
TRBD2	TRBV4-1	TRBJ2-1	CASSQEFIRTSGRDNEQFF
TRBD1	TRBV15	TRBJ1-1	CATSRDRDRLNTEAFF
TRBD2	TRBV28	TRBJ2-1	CASSFRAGPLNEQFF
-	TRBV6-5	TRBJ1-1	CASSYTDTGNTEAFF
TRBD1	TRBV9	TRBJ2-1	CASSSRDRGRHEQFF